This T cell receptor (beta chain) was sequenced in a study of naive and memory T cell subsets. This clonotype has just a few counts. Two oligonucleotides, mixed equimolar, formed the beta constant-region primer covering TRBC1 and TRBC2. The cDNA 3' end received a ligated single-stranded oligonucleotide carrying the SP2 primer and a 12-nucleotide UMI. TCRdb re-called the UMI-ligation and nested PCR reads with MiXCR, one entry per CDR3 protein. The sample lists over 25,000 distinct CDR3 sequences; roughly a tenth were seen once. Cells stained for CD3, CD4, CD8, CD45RA, CD27 and viability were sorted into four CD45RA/CD27 subsets. Sorting gates: effector memory CD45RA-CD27-, EMRA CD45RA+CD27-. The CDR3 covers 15 residues. Trimming cost V 2 bases and J 0 bases, with 14 bases left between them. Germline CDR1 DFQATT, CDR2 SNEGSKA (reference sequence).

J is TRBJ2-7 and V is TRBV20-1, with a weak D call TRBD2 (6 bases). The material sequenced was effector memory CD4+ T cells from blood. The subset denotes: effector memory, CD45RA- CD27-. The receptor was derived from a human donor in good health. The CDR3 DNA follows: TGCAGTGCTAGATCGGGGGACCTGAGCTCCTACGAGCAGTACTTC. It translates to CSARSGDLSSYEQYF.